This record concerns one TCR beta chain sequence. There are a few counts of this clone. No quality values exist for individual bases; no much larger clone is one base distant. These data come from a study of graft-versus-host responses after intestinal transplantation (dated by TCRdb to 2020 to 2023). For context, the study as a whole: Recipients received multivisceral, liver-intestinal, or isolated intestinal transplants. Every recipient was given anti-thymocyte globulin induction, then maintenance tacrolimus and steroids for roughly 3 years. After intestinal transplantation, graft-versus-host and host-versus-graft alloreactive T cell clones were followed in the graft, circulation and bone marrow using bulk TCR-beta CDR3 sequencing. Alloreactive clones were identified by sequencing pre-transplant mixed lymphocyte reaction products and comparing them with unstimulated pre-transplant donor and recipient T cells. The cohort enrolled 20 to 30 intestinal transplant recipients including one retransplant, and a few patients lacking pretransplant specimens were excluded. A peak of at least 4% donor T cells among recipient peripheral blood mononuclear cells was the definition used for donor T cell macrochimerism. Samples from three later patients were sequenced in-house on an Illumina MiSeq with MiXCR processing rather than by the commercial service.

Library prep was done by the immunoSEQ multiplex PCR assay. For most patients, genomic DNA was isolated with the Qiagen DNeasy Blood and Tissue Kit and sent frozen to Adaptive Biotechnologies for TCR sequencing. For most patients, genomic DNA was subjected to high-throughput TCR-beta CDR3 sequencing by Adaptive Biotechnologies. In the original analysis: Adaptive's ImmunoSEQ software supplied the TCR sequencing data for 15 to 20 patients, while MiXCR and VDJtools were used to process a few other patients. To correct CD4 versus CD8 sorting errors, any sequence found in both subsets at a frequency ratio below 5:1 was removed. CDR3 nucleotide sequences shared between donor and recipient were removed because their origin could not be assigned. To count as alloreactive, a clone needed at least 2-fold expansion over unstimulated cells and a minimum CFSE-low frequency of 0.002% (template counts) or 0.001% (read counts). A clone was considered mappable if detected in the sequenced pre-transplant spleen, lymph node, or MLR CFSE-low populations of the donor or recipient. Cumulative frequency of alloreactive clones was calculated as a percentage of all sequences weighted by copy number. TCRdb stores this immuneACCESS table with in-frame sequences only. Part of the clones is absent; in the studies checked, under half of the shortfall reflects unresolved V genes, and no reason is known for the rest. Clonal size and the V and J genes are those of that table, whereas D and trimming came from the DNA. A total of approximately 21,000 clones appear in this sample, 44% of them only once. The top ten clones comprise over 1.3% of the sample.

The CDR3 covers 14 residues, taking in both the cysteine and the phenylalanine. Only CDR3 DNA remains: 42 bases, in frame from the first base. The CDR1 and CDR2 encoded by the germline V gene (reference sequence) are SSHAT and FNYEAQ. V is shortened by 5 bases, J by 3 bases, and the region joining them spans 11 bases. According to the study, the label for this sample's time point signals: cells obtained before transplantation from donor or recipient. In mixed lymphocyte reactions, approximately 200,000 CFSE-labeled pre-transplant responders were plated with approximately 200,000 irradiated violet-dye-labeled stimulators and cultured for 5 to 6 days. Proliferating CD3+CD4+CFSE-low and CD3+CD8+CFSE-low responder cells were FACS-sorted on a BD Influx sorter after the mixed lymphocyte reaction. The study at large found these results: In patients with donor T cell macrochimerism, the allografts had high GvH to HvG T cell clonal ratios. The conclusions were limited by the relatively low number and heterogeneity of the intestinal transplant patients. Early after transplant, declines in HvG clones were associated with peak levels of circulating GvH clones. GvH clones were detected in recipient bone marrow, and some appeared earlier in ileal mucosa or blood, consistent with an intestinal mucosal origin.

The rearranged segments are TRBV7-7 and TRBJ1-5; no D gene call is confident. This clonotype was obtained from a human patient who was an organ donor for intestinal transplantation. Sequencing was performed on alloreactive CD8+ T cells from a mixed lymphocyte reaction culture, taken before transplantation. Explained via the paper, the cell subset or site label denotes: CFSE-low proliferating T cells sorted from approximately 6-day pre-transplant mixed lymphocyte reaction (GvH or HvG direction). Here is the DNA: TGTGCCAGCAGCCTTCGGACGGTCAATCAGCCCCAGCATTTT. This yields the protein CASSLRTVNQPQHF.